This T cell receptor (beta chain) came from a study of blood T cells in healthy people across ages. The germline V gene has CDR1 MNHEY and CDR2 SVGEGT. The V gene lost 5 bases and the J gene lost 6 bases, with 7 bases spanning the gap. The CDR3 loop spans 11 amino acids. Study-wide results and limits: Considered underestimates were the diversity estimates obtained from one million T cells. Per million T cells, TCR beta diversity dropped roughly linearly as age increased.

Collection of roughly 10 milliliters of peripheral blood was performed for each donor. Details on this clonotype: Its antigen is unknown.

It was with a sample-barcoded 5' primer and a J-beta primer mix that a second PCR of about 7 to 12 cycles was run. A template-switch adaptor containing 12 random nucleotides labeled each cDNA molecule. TCRdb analysed the 5' RACE reads with MiXCR anew, one entry per CDR3 protein. The sample lists approximately 670,000 distinct CDR3 sequences, 40% to 45% seen once, with 25% to 30% in the top ten. Sample: blood. The source of this sequence is a man older than 75 in good health. This rearrangement joins TRBV6-2 or TRBV6-3 to TRBJ2-5; D gene ambiguous. CDR3 loop: CASSGVQTQYF. The CDR3 bases are TGTGCCAGCAGTGGTGTTCAGACCCAGTACTTC.